This note documents a single TCR beta chain sequence. This sample was taken from a study of control samples from healthy donors and cancer patients. Germline lookup yields CDR1 MNHNY and CDR2 SVGAGI (reference sequence). V shed 5 bases and J 0 bases; nucleotides not matched to a gene: 4. This CDR3 has 15 amino acids. Data came from immunoSEQ multiplex PCR; TCRdb stores just in-frame clones and leaves some out. The table has about 130,000 clones, around 94% seen once. The sequenced sample was PBMCs. V gene TRBV6-6 combines with J gene TRBJ1-3, with TRBD1 matching 7 bases. This TCR came from a man between 60 and 70 years old with colorectal cancer. This chain's CDR3 is CASSLGQNSGNTIYF. The CDR3 bases are TGTGCCAGCAGTCTGGGACAGAACTCTGGAAACACCATATATTTT.